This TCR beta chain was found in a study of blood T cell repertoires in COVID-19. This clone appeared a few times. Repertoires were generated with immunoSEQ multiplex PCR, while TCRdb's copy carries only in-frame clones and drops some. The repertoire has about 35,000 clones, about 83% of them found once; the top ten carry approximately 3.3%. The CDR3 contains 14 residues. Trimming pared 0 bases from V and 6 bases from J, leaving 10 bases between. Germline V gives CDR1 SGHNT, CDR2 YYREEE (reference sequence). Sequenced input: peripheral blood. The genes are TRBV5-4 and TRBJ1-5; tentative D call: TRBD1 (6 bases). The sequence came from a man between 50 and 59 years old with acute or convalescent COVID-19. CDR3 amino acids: CASSLDRDRQPQHF. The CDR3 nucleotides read TGTGCCAGCAGCTTGGACAGGGATCGTCAGCCCCAGCATTTT.